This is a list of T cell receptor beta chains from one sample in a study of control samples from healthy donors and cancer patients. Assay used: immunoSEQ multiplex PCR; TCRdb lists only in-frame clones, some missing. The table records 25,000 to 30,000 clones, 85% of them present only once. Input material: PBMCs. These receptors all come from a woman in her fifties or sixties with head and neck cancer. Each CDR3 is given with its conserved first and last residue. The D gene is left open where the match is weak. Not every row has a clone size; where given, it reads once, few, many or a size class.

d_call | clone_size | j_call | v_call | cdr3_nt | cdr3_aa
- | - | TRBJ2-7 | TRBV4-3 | TGCGCCAGCAGCCGGGGGATGGCCCATGCCTACGAGCAGTACTTC | CASSRGMAHAYEQYF
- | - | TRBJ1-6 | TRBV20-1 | TGCAGTGCTAGTGGGTTTTGGGCAGGGGCGCAGGGTTCACCCCTCCACTTT | CSASGFWAGAQGSPLHF
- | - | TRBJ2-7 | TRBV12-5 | TGTGCTAGTGGAATCGACAGGTACGAGCAGTACTTC | CASGIDRYEQYF
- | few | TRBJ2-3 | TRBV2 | TGTGCCAGCAGTGAGGTTTGGGATACGCAGTATTTT | CASSEVWDTQYF
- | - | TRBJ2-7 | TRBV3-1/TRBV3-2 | TGTGCCAGCAGCCAAGCTAGGGCAGGAATGTACTTC | CASSQARAGMYF
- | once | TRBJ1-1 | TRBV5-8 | TGTGCCAGTAGCCGTCTGGCGGGACCATATGAAGCTTTCTTT | CASSRLAGPYEAFF
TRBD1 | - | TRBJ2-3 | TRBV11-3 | TGTGCCAGCAGCTTAGGACAGGGTATGGATACGCAGTATTTT | CASSLGQGMDTQYF
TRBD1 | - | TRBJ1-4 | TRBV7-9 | TGTGCCAGCAGTCGGACAGGGGGTAATGAAAAACTGTTTTTT | CASSRTGGNEKLFF
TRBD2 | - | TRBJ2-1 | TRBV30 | TGTGCCTCCAGTCGGGGCGGGAGCGCCTACAATGAGCAGTTCTTC | CASSRGGSAYNEQFF
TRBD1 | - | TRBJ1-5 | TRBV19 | TGTGCCAGTAAGCCAGGGGGGTCCAATCAGCCCCAGCATTTT | CASKPGGSNQPQHF
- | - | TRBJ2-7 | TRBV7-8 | TGTGCCACCGGAGGGAGCTCCTACGAGCAGTACTTC | CATGGSSYEQYF
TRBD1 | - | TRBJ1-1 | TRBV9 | TGTGCCAGCAGCGGATACAGGGGGCGATGGAACACTGAAGCTTTCTTT | CASSGYRGRWNTEAFF
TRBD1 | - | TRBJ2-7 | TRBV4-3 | TGCGCCAGCAGCCAAGATTTTTCGGGACAGAACTACGAGCAGTACTTC | CASSQDFSGQNYEQYF
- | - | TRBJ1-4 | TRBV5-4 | TGTGCCAGCAGCCTGAGGGGAGGCAGGGTTAATGAAAAACTGTTTTTT | CASSLRGGRVNEKLFF
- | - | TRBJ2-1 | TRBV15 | TGTGCCACCAGCAGAGCGCGCGAATGGGGGGATGAGCAGTTCTTC | CATSRAREWGDEQFF
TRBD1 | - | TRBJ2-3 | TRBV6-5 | TGTGCCAGCAGTTCTTCCGGGACAGCCACAGATACGCAGTATTTT | CASSSSGTATDTQYF
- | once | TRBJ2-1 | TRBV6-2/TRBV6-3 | TGTGCCAGCAGTTACGAGGGGAACTACAATGAGCAGTTCTTC | CASSYEGNYNEQFF
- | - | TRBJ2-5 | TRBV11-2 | TGTGCCAGCAGGCCACTGGGGGCTAGAGAGACCCAATACTTC | CASRPLGARETQYF
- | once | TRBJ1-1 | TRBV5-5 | TGTGCCAGCAGCACCGACAGCGCCAACATGAACACTGAAGCTTTCTTT | CASSTDSANMNTEAFF
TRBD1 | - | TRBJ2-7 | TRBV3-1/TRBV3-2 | TGTGCCAGCAGCCTCCGGACAGGGGGCTACGAGCAGTACTTC | CASSLRTGGYEQYF
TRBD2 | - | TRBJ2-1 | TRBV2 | TGTGCCAGCAGTTCACTAGCGGGAGGGGGTAATGAGCAGTTCTTC | CASSSLAGGGNEQFF
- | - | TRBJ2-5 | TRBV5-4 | TGTGCCAGCAGCTTGGGACAGAAAGAGACCCAGTACTTC | CASSLGQKETQYF
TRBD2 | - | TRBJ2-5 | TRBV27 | TGTGCCAGTGCGGCTAGCGGGGAAGAGACCCAGTACTTC | CASAASGEETQYF
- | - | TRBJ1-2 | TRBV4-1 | TGCGCCAGCAGCCAAGATCCGCAGGGTGGGTACACCTTC | CASSQDPQGGYTF
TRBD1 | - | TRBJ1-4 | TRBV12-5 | TGTGCTAGTGGCAACAGGGGAGGCGAAAAACTGTTTTTT | CASGNRGGEKLFF
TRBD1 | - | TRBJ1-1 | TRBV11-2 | TGTGCCAGCAGCTCCCTCCGGACAGGGGGCAGGAAAACTGAAGCTTTCTTT | CASSSLRTGGRKTEAFF
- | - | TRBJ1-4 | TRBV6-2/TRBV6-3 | TGTGCCAGCAGTTTTGACGCGGGCAGGGCTAATGAAAAACTGTTTTTT | CASSFDAGRANEKLFF
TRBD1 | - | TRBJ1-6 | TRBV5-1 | TGCGCCAGCAGCTTGAAGGGACAGGGAGGCTCACCCCTCCACTTT | CASSLKGQGGSPLHF
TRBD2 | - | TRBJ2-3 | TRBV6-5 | TGTGCCAGCAGTCACCAGCGGGAGGCCACAGATACGCAGTATTTT | CASSHQREATDTQYF
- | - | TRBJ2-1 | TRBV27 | TGTGCCAGCAGTTTCACTGATTACAACGATGAGCAGTTCTTC | CASSFTDYNDEQFF
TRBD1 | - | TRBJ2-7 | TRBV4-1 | TGCGCCAGCAGCCAAGACGGTGGGACAGCCTACGAGCAGTACTTC | CASSQDGGTAYEQYF
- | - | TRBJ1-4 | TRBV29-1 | TGCAGCGCTGTGGGTGGTGAAAAACTGTTTTTT | CSAVGGEKLFF
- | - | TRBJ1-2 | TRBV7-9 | TGTGCCAGCAGCTCGGCAGGGGACTATGGCTACACCTTC | CASSSAGDYGYTF
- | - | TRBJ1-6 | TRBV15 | TGTGCCACCAGCAGAGGTGTTGGGGGGAGTCATTCACCCCTCCACTTT | CATSRGVGGSHSPLHF
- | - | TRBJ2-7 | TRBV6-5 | TGTGCCAGCAGAGGACAACAGGGATTGGGCTACGAGCAGTACTTC | CASRGQQGLGYEQYF
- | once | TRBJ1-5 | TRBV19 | TGTGCCAGCGGGGCTTCGGGGGGCTCTTCTCGCAATCAGCCCCAGCATTTT | CASGASGGSSRNQPQHF
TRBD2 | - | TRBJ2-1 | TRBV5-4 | TGTGCCAGCAGCCGGACTAGCGGGACTCACTCACGGGATGAGCAGTTCTTC | CASSRTSGTHSRDEQFF
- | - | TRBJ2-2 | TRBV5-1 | TGCGCCAGCAGCATCGGGACGGTTTATGCCGGGGAGCTGTTTTTT | CASSIGTVYAGELFF
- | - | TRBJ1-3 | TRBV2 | TGTGCCAGCAGTGGAAGGGCAGTCCCTGGAAACACCATATATTTT | CASSGRAVPGNTIYF
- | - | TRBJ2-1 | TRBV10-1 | TGCGCCAGCAGTGGACAGTACAATGAGCAGTTCTTC | CASSGQYNEQFF
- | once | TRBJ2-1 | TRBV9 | TGTGCCAGCAGCGTAGAACTATGGAATGAGCAGTTCTTC | CASSVELWNEQFF
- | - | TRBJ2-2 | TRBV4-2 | TGTGCCAGCAGCCCGTGGGGGAACACCGGGGAGCTGTTTTTT | CASSPWGNTGELFF
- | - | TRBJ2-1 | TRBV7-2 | TGTGCCAGCAGCCTAGGGGGGCAGGTGCCTGGCAATGAGCAGTTCTTC | CASSLGGQVPGNEQFF
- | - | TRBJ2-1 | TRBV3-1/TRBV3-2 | TGTGCCAGCAGCCAAGCAGCGGACCCAACCTACAATGAGCAGTTCTTC | CASSQAADPTYNEQFF
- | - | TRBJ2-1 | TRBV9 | TGTGCCAGCAGCGTAGGAGGGACCTCCTACAATGAGCAGTTCTTC | CASSVGGTSYNEQFF
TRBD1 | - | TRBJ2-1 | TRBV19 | TGTGCCAGTAGTATGGACAGGAGCTCCTACAATGAGCAGTTCTTC | CASSMDRSSYNEQFF
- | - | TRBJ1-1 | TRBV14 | TGTGCCAGCAGCCAAGACTTCACTGAAGCTTTCTTT | CASSQDFTEAFF
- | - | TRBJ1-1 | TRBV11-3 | TGTGCCAGCAGCTTAGGTCTGAAGGGGCTGGGCACTGAAGCTTTCTTT | CASSLGLKGLGTEAFF
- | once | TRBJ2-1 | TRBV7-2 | TGTGCCAGCAGCGATCTAGCATCGGCCTACAATGAGCAGTTCTTC | CASSDLASAYNEQFF
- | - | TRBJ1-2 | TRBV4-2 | TGTGCCAGCAGCCAAGGACCACAGGTGGAGGGCTACACCTTC | CASSQGPQVEGYTF
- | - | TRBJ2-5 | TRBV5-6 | TGTGCCAGCAGCTTGAACGCGCGGGAGACCCAGTACTTC | CASSLNARETQYF
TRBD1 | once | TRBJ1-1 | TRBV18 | TGTGCCAGCTCACCGCGGGGGACAGGGCTTAACACTGAAGCTTTCTTT | CASSPRGTGLNTEAFF
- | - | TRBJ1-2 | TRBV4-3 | TGCGCCAGCAGCCAACTCGCGGCAGGCCAGAACTATGGCTACACCTTC | CASSQLAAGQNYGYTF
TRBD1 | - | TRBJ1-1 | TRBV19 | TGTGCCAGTAACCCAAGGACAGGGGGAAAAATGAACACTGAAGCTTTCTTT | CASNPRTGGKMNTEAFF
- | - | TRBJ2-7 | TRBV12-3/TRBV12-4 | TGTGCCAGCAGTTTTCGGCGGAACGAGCAGTACTTC | CASSFRRNEQYF